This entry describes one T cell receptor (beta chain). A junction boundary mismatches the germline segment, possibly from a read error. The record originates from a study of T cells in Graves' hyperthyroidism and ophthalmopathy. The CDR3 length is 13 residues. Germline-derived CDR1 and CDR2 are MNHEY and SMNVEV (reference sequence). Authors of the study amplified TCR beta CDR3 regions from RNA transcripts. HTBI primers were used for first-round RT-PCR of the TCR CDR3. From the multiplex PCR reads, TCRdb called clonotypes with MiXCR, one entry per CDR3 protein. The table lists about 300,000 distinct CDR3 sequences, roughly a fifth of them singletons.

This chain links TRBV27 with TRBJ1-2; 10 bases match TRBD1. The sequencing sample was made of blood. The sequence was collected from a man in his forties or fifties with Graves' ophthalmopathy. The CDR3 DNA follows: TGTGCCGGCAGTTGGACAGGGGGCTATGGCTACACCTTC. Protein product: CAGSWTGGYGYTF.